The TCR beta chain under discussion was sequenced for a study of T cell responses to AZD1222 COVID-19 vaccine. CDR1 and CDR2 (germline): SGHKS, YYEKEE (reference sequence). The CDR3 length is 14 residues. Trimming left V 4 bases short and J 0 bases short, with 11 bases between. The method was immunoSEQ multiplex PCR; TCRdb's version includes in-frame clones alone and lacks a portion of them. The sample records over 100,000 clones, about nine tenths being singletons. This clonotype was obtained from an adult in good health. The chain combines TRBV5-5 with TRBJ2-7, with D possibly being TRBD1 (6 bases). The material sequenced was peripheral blood, taken on day 0 of AZD1222 vaccination. CDR3 sequence: CASSLGANSYEQYF. CDR3 coding DNA: TGTGCCAGCAGCCTGGGGGCAAACTCCTACGAGCAGTACTTC. Full variable domain (rest looked up from reference TRBV5-5 and TRBJ2-7): DAGVTQSPTHLIKTRGQQVTLRCSPISGHKSVSWYQQVLGQGPQFIFQYYEKEERGRGNFPDRFSARQFPNYSSELNVNALLLGDSALYLCASSLGANSYEQYFGPGTRLTVT.